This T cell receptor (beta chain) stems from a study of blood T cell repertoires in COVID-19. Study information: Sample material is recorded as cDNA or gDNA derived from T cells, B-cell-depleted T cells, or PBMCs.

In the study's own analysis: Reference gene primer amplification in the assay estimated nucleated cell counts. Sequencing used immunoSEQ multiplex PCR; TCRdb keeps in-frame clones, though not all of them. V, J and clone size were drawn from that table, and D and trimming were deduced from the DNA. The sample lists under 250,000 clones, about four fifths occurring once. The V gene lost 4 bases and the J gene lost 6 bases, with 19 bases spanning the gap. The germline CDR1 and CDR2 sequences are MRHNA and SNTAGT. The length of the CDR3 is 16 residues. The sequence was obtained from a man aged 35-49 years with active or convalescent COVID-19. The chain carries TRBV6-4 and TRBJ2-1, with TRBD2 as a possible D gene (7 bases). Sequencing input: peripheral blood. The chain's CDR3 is CASSAVGVGGPNEQFF. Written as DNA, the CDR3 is TGTGCCAGCAGTGCCGTCGGTGTGGGGGGGCCCAATGAGCAGTTCTTC.